One sample yielded the 29 T cell receptor beta chains listed below, sequenced in a study of radiotherapy plus CTLA-4 blockade in lung cancer. Produced via immunoSEQ multiplex PCR; TCRdb's table is partial and in-frame only. Among some 73,000 clones listed, 74% were seen once. This specimen was peripheral blood, taken from a patient treated with radiotherapy plus ipilimumab. The origin of the receptors is a human donor with non-small cell lung cancer whose response to radiotherapy plus ipilimumab could not be evaluated.

The chain uses TRBV5-1 and TRBJ2-5; 14 bases agree with TRBD2. Unmatched junction bases numbered 12, after V lost 2 bases and J lost 3 bases. Germline loops: CDR1 SGHRS, CDR2 YFSETQ. The CDR3 consists of 19 residues. Here the CDR3 DNA reads TGCGCCAGCAGCTTTACCGGGACTAGCGGGAGTGGGGCCGAAGAGACCCAGTACTTC. Its translation: CASSFTGTSGSGAEETQYF.

This rearrangement joins TRBV10-3 to TRBJ2-4; 11 nucleotides line up with TRBD2. Germline V CDR1 and CDR2: ENHRY, SYGVKD. This CDR3 comprises 16 residues. Unmatched junction bases numbered 3, after V lost 3 bases and J lost 2 bases. The CDR3: CAISEIAGGTKNIQYF. As DNA, the CDR3 is TGTGCCATCAGTGAAATAGCGGGAGGGACCAAAAACATTCAGTACTTC.

This clone has just a few counts. The rearrangement joins TRBV28 to TRBJ1-6; D is unresolved. The germline V gene has CDR1 MDHEN and CDR2 SYDVKM. The CDR3 has 14 residues. V was shortened by 8 bases and J by 6 bases, with 14 bases between the two germline ends. In nucleotides, the CDR3 is TGTGCCAGCTTTGGGGAGGAATTTAATTCACCCCTCCACTTT. It yields the protein CASFGEEFNSPLHF.

The chain couples TRBV5-1 to TRBJ2-5, with 8 bases aligning to TRBD2. Matching the DNA end better, TRBJ2-7 makes the J call doubtful. Per the germline V gene, CDR1 is SGHRS and CDR2 is YFSETQ. CDR3 length: 14 amino acids. The CDR3 DNA reads TGCGCCAGCGAATTTGGTAGCGGGACCTACGAGCAGTACTTC. This codes for CASEFGSGTYEQYF.

This chain links TRBV7-2 with TRBJ2-1; TRBD1 matches at 10 bases. This CDR3 is built from 16 residues. Looked up from germline, CDR1 is SGHTA and CDR2 is FQGNSA. The V and J ends lost 4 bases and 3 bases, in that order; junction bases with no gene match: 6. The DNA of the CDR3 is TGTGCCAGCAGCTCGGCGACAGGGGGCTTCTACAATGAGCAGTTCTTC. This gives the protein CASSSATGGFYNEQFF.

The V and J genes are TRBV2 and TRBJ2-5; D is unresolved. The CDR3 consists of 14 residues. Germline CDR1 SNHLY, CDR2 FYNNEI. Trimming took off 0 bases at V and 3 bases at J, with 8 bases between the two ends. CDR3 sequence: CASSEALVEETQYF. CDR3 DNA sequence: TGTGCCAGCAGTGAAGCGCTAGTTGAAGAGACCCAGTACTTC.

This clone was counted between two and nine times. The rearrangement uses TRBV2 and TRBJ1-4, with a weak D call TRBD1 (6 bases). The CDR3 extends over 13 amino acids. V dropped 4 bases and J dropped 6 bases, with 9 bases sitting between them. Per the germline V gene, CDR1 is SNHLY and CDR2 is FYNNEI. CDR3 DNA: TGTGCCAGCAGTGCGGGACAAGATGAAAAACTGTTTTTT. This encodes CASSAGQDEKLFF.

The chain employs TRBV9 and TRBJ2-7, with D possibly TRBD1 on 6 matching bases. Germline assignment: CDR1 SGDLS and CDR2 YYNGEE. There are 15 residues in the CDR3. Trimming left V 4 bases short and J 4 bases short, with 18 bases between. CDR3 loop: CASSPRTAPTYEQYF. The CDR3 DNA reads TGTGCCAGCAGCCCCCGGACAGCCCCAACTTACGAGCAGTACTTC.

Concerning this clone itself: One end of the junction is discordant with germline, which a read error may explain. This chain uses TRBV6-1 with TRBJ1-5; 7 nucleotides agree with TRBD1. The CDR3 covers 14 residues. In germline, CDR1 is MNHNS, CDR2 SASEGT. CDR3 sequence (DNA): TGTGCCAGCAGCGAAGACAGGGACAATCAGCCCCAGCATTTT. This encodes CASSEDRDNQPQHF.

This chain links TRBV5-1 with TRBJ1-4, with 7 bases identical to TRBD1. Losses at the gene ends were 4 bases for V and 1 base for J; bases not matched to a gene: 4. The germline CDR1 and CDR2 sequences are SGHRS and YFSETQ. CDR3 length: 15 amino acids. DNA for the CDR3: TGCGCCAGCAGCCCTCGACAGGGAACTAATGAAAAACTGTTTTTT. Protein product: CASSPRQGTNEKLFF.

The chain couples TRBV27 to TRBJ2-1; D possibly corresponds to TRBD2 (6 bases). This CDR3 spans 14 amino acids. The germline gives CDR1 MNHEY, CDR2 SMNVEV (reference sequence). V lost 8 bases, J lost 8 bases, and 19 bases lay in between. CDR3 sequence reads: CASQTGTQLYEQFF. The DNA for the CDR3 is TGTGCCAGCCAAACCGGGACTCAGTTGTATGAGCAGTTCTTC.

CDR3 coding DNA: TGCGCCAGCAGCCCCGAGGGGGGACAGAGGTCCTACGAGCAGTACTTC. Residues: CASSPEGGQRSYEQYF. The V call is TRBV5-1, the J call TRBJ2-5; weak D call: TRBD1 (7 bases). With the DNA end fitting TRBJ2-7 better, the J assignment may be wrong. CDR1 SGHRS and CDR2 YFSETQ come from the germline V gene. There are 16 residues in the CDR3.

The chain combines TRBV25-1 with TRBJ2-5; tentatively, D is TRBD1 (5 bases). Germline assignment: CDR1 MGHDK and CDR2 SYGVNS. The CDR3 runs 13 residues. The ends were cut back, 6 bases at V and 4 bases at J, with 12 bases in the middle. The CDR3 loop is CASREGARETQYF. CDR3 nucleotide sequence: TGTGCCAGCAGGGAAGGGGCGAGAGAGACCCAGTACTTC.

This clone was observed a handful of times. The J gene is TRBJ2-7, the V gene TRBV14, with D uncertain. In germline, CDR1 is SGHDN, CDR2 FVKESK. This CDR3 comprises 16 residues. The germline V and J ends were trimmed by 1 base and 1 base, with 14 bases remaining between them. The CDR3 loop reads CASSQGRQMWSYEQYF. In DNA form, the CDR3 reads TGTGCCAGCAGCCAAGGGCGGCAGATGTGGTCCTACGAGCAGTACTTC.

J is TRBJ1-3 and V is TRBV30; the D gene is possibly TRBD1 (5 bases). Trimming took off 2 bases at V and 4 bases at J, with 9 bases between the two ends. This CDR3 is 13 amino acids long. Germline V gene sequence: CDR1 GTSNPN, CDR2 SVGIG (reference sequence). Here the CDR3 DNA reads TGTGCCTGGAGTAAGGGGCTAGGAAACACCATATATTTT. Translation gives CAWSKGLGNTIYF.

The genes are TRBV5-1 and TRBJ2-5; D possibly corresponds to TRBD2 (6 bases). The CDR3 extends over 15 amino acids. Germline values: CDR1 SGHRS, CDR2 YFSETQ. V was trimmed by 0 bases and J by 0 bases, leaving 9 bases between them. The CDR3 spells CASSLVGGHQETQYF. CDR3 DNA: TGCGCCAGCAGCTTGGTGGGGGGACACCAAGAGACCCAGTACTTC.

The V and J genes are TRBV18 and TRBJ2-1; TRBD1 matches at 8 bases. Germline CDR1 KGHSH, CDR2 LQKENI. The CDR3 runs to 15 residues. Germline trimming cut 3 bases from V and 6 bases from J; bases unmatched to any gene: 7. CDR3 nucleotide sequence: TGTGCCAGCTCACCCTTAGGACAGGGAGTCAATGAGCAGTTCTTC. Translated, it gives CASSPLGQGVNEQFF.

The genes are TRBV5-1 and TRBJ1-3; no clear D gene. The CDR3 length is 16 residues. V was trimmed by 4 bases and J by 0 bases, leaving 14 bases between them. Germline V gene data show CDR1 as SGHRS and CDR2 as YFSETQ. For the CDR3, the DNA is TGCGCCAGCAGCACTAATCAGTTAGCCTCTGGAAACACCATATATTTT. This sequence encodes CASSTNQLASGNTIYF. Full variable domain (missing parts from reference TRBV5-1 and TRBJ1-3): KAGVTQTPRYLIKTRGQQVTLSCSPISGHRSVSWYQQTPGQGLQFLFEYFSETQRNKGNFPGRFSGRQFSNSRSEMNVSTLELGDSALYLCASSTNQLASGNTIYFGEGSWLTVV.

The table lists this clone with a few counts. A read error is likely here: a far larger clone is one base away. The chain carries TRBV6-5 and TRBJ2-7, with 9 bases matching TRBD2. Germline-derived CDR1 and CDR2 are MNHEY and SVGAGI. The V and J ends lost 6 bases and 5 bases, in that order; junction bases with no gene match: 8. This CDR3 spans 14 amino acids. Here the CDR3 DNA reads TGTGCCAGCAGCCGCACTAGCGGGCGGGACGAGCAGTACTTC. This translates into CASSRTSGRDEQYF.

The chain couples TRBV5-1 to TRBJ1-3; TRBD1 matches 9 bases. This CDR3 spans 16 amino acids. Germline assignment: CDR1 SGHRS and CDR2 YFSETQ. V lost 2 bases, J lost 2 bases, and 5 bases stayed unmatched. CDR3 amino acids: CASSLQGAGAGNTIYF. The CDR3 nucleotides are TGCGCCAGCAGCTTACAGGGGGCAGGTGCTGGAAACACCATATATTTT.

Turning to this clone: The junction and the germline gene differ at one end; a read error may be behind it. The chain links TRBV6-5 to TRBJ1-6, with TRBD1 matching over 8 bases. In germline, CDR1 is MNHEY, CDR2 SVGAGI. The CDR3 is 15 amino acids. The CDR3 reads CASTRQGPNNSPPHF. The CDR3 coding sequence is TGTGCCAGCACAAGACAGGGGCCAAATAATTCACCCCCCCACTTT.

This clone was detected once. This sequence joins TRBV29-1 and TRBJ2-4, with 7 bases aligning to TRBD1. This CDR3 is built from 16 residues. From germline, CDR1 is SQVTM and CDR2 ANQGSEA. The trim removed 7 bases at V and 0 bases at J, leaving 12 bases unmatched. The CDR3 is CSAADRIPSAKNIQYF. CDR3 in DNA: TGCAGCGCCGCGGACAGGATCCCATCAGCCAAAAACATTCAGTACTTC.

The chain couples TRBV30 to TRBJ1-2; 8 nucleotides line up with TRBD1. This CDR3 is 12 amino acids long. Per the germline V gene, CDR1 is GTSNPN and CDR2 is SVGIG (reference sequence). The ends lost 5 bases at V and 3 bases at J; junction bases unmatched: 2. The CDR3 reads CAWDRGHYGYTF. Here the CDR3 DNA reads TGTGCCTGGGACAGGGGTCACTATGGCTACACCTTC.

V gene TRBV5-1 combines with J gene TRBJ2-7; the match to TRBD1 covers 8 bases. Per the germline V gene, CDR1 is SGHRS and CDR2 is YFSETQ. The V gene end was trimmed by 5 bases and the J gene end by 6 bases; junction bases not matched to a gene: 7. This CDR3 has 13 residues. The CDR3 here is CASRGAGGGEQYF. The CDR3 region has the DNA TGCGCCAGCAGGGGGGCAGGGGGCGGCGAGCAGTACTTC.

The gene calls are TRBV23-1 and TRBJ2-7; 12 bases align to TRBD1. TRBV23-1 counts as an open reading frame of uncertain function. This CDR3 region has 19 residues. V dropped 2 bases and J dropped 5; count of bases not matched to a gene: 16. The CDR3 protein is CASSQLIGSGTGGLDEQYF. For the CDR3, the DNA is TGCGCCAGCAGTCAACTAATTGGATCCGGGACAGGGGGCCTGGACGAGCAGTACTTC.

This clone was found many times. CDR3 loop: CASSSTGPGEQYF. CDR3 nucleotide sequence: TGTGCCAGCAGTTCCACAGGGCCGGGTGAGCAGTACTTC. V gene TRBV27 combines with J gene TRBJ2-7; D may be TRBD1 (6 bases). Looked up from germline, CDR1 is MNHEY and CDR2 is SMNVEV (reference sequence). V lost 4 bases and J 7 bases, leaving 14 bases between the germline ends. The CDR3 is 13 amino acids.

The rearrangement joins TRBV19 to TRBJ2-5, with 9 bases lining up with TRBD1. The V segment lost 8 bases and the J segment 3 bases; nucleotides outside the gene matches: 4. CDR1 and CDR2 from the germline V gene are LNHDA and SQIVND (reference sequence). This CDR3 is 13 amino acids long. The DNA of the CDR3 is TGTGCCAGTGGACGGACAGGGGAAGAGACCCAGTACTTC. This gives the protein CASGRTGEETQYF.

A word on this clone: One end of the junction is discordant with germline, which a read error may explain. The chain uses TRBV6-5 and TRBJ1-1, with unresolved D. CDR1 is MNHEY, CDR2 SVGAGI, per germline. This CDR3 is built from 13 residues. The CDR3 loop is CANSVARGTEAFF. CDR3 bases: TGTGCCAACAGTGTGGCGAGAGGGACTGAAGCTTTCTTT.

This chain links TRBV5-1 with TRBJ2-7; D is ambiguous. Trimming stripped 0 bases from V and 2 bases from J, with 12 bases between. The CDR3 is 15 amino acids. Looked up from germline, CDR1 is SGHRS and CDR2 is YFSETQ. For the CDR3, the DNA is TGCGCCAGCAGCTTGGCCTTGGGCGAGACCTACGAGCAGTACTTC. Translated: CASSLALGETYEQYF.